Following are 8 T cell receptor beta chains from one sample sequenced in a study of cytomegalovirus exposure and HLA in healthy donors. The PCR employed 60 Vbeta primers together with 13 Jbeta primers. The table came from immunoSEQ multiplex PCR; TCRdb's copy has only in-frame clones and leaves some out. Of under 200,000 clones detected, roughly 80% appear once; the ten largest clones hold about 4.3%. Sequencing used PBMCs. The receptors here all came from a man aged 25-45 years in good health and CMV-seronegative.

The J gene is TRBJ1-5, the V gene TRBV2; D is unresolved. Germline V CDR1 and CDR2: SNHLY, FYNNEI. The V end was cut by 2 bases, the J end by 0 bases, with 8 bases between. The CDR3 sequence is 15 residues long. This CDR3 is CASSERVFSNQPQHF. Written as DNA, the CDR3 is TGTGCCAGCAGTGAACGTGTATTTAGCAATCAGCCCCAGCATTTT.

This clone showed up just once. The CDR3 DNA reads TGCGCCAGCAGCTTGTGGAGCTCTGGAAACACCATATATTTT. Translation gives CASSLWSSGNTIYF. The J gene is TRBJ1-3, the V gene TRBV5-1, with D unclear. Looked up from germline, CDR1 is SGHRS and CDR2 is YFSETQ. The CDR3 runs 14 residues. Trimming stripped 1 base from V and 0 bases from J, with 5 bases between.

The chain uses TRBV27 and TRBJ2-7; 8 bases map to TRBD2. The CDR3 loop spans 14 amino acids. The germline V gene encodes CDR1 MNHEY and CDR2 SMNVEV (reference sequence). After removal of 7 bases from V and 1 base from J, the junction contained 6 bases not matched to a gene. CDR3 nucleotide sequence: TGTGCCAGCACCTCAGCGGGAGAGTCCTACGAGCAGTACTTC. Its translation is CASTSAGESYEQYF.

The chain couples TRBV7-8 to TRBJ1-2; D not certain. With 2 bases removed from V and 0 bases from J, the gap between germline ends came to 22 bases. The CDR3 is 19 amino acids. Looked up from germline, CDR1 is SGHVS and CDR2 is FQNEAQ. CDR3 loop: CASSLTWRLSDPANYGYTF. For the CDR3, the DNA is TGTGCCAGCAGCTTAACTTGGAGACTCTCTGATCCCGCTAACTATGGCTACACCTTC.

This chain links TRBV28 with TRBJ1-1; D may be TRBD1 (6 bases). This CDR3 has 15 amino acids. In germline, CDR1 is MDHEN, CDR2 SYDVKM. V shed 3 bases and J shed 3 bases, with 14 bases lying between them. The CDR3 DNA reads TGTGCCAGCAGTTTGGCGGGGGCTGGCTACACTGAAGCTTTCTTT. Translated: CASSLAGAGYTEAFF.

This clone was observed a handful of times. The chain uses TRBV18 and TRBJ2-5; 13 nucleotides match TRBD2. The CDR3 length is 16 residues. The junction had 4 bases not matched to a gene; V was cut back by 5 bases and J by 1 base. The V gene's germline CDR1 is KGHSH and CDR2 LQKENI. The DNA for the CDR3 is TGTGCCAGCTCATCATGGACTAGCGGGAGCCAAGAGACCCAGTACTTC. This codes for CASSSWTSGSQETQYF.

V usage is TRBV10-3 and J usage is TRBJ2-7, with 8 bases identical to TRBD1. Germline V lookup: CDR1 ENHRY, CDR2 SYGVKD. V shed 6 bases and J 0 bases; nucleotides not matched to a gene: 4. CDR3 length: 14 residues. CDR3 nucleotide sequence: TGTGCCATCAGCGCCGGGACAGGCTCCTACGAGCAGTACTTC. This sequence encodes CAISAGTGSYEQYF.

This clone was detected only a few times. V usage is TRBV27 and J usage is TRBJ1-5, with TRBD1 identical over 7 bases. This CDR3 region has 16 residues. In germline, CDR1 is MNHEY, CDR2 SMNVEV (reference sequence). V lost 2 bases and J lost 1; bases outside the gene matches: 5. In DNA form, the CDR3 reads TGTGCCAGCAGTTTAAAGGGGGCTGGAAGCAATCAGCCCCAGCATTTT. It codes for CASSLKGAGSNQPQHF.